Below, 27 T cell receptor beta chains from the same sample are listed, as sequenced in a study of blood T cell repertoires in COVID-19. This table comes from immunoSEQ multiplex PCR, and its TCRdb copy is limited to in-frame clones, with some not included. The sample comprises roughly 66,000 clones, roughly 80% of which are singletons, and less than 8.5% rests with the top ten. The sample consisted of peripheral blood. Source of these receptors: a man in his sixties with acute or convalescent COVID-19.

The rearrangement joins TRBV29-1 to TRBJ2-3; no clear D. Trimming pared 3 bases from V and 5 bases from J, leaving 12 bases between. The CDR3 length is 13 residues. Germline V gene sequence: CDR1 SQVTM, CDR2 ANQGSEA. The CDR3 protein is CSVDTPEVDTQYF. Here the CDR3 DNA reads TGCAGCGTTGATACGCCCGAGGTAGATACGCAGTATTTT.

The chain recombines TRBV7-9 with TRBJ1-6; 7 nucleotides align to TRBD1. V lost 5 bases and J lost 3; bases outside the gene matches: 4. Per germline, CDR1 SEHNR and CDR2 FQNEAQ (reference sequence). The CDR3 consists of 15 residues. The CDR3 DNA is TGTGCCAGCAGCGTCGGACAGGACTATAATTCACCCCTCCACTTT. Protein sequence: CASSVGQDYNSPLHF. Full variable domain (missing parts from reference TRBV7-9 and TRBJ1-6): DTGVSQNPRHKITKRGQNVTFRCDPISEHNRLYWYRQTLGQGPEFLTYFQNEAQLEKSRLLSDRFSAERPKGSFSTLEIQRTEQGDSAMYLCASSVGQDYNSPLHFGNGTRLTVT.

The V gene is TRBV5-1, the J gene TRBJ2-6, with D unresolved. V was trimmed by 4 bases and J by 0 bases, leaving 14 bases between them. Germline V gives CDR1 SGHRS, CDR2 YFSETQ. CDR3 length equals 17 residues. Here the CDR3 DNA reads TGCGCCAGCAGCAGCTCAACTGGTGGCTCTGGGGCCAACGTCCTGACTTTC. It specifies CASSSSTGGSGANVLTF.

The chain is built from TRBV7-2 and TRBJ1-5, with 7 nucleotides matching TRBD1. Germline lookup yields CDR1 SGHTA and CDR2 FQGNSA. The CDR3 is 13 residues long. Trimming at V came to 5 bases and at J to 11 bases, leaving 9 bases not matched to a gene. CDR3 nucleotide sequence: TGTGCCAGCAGCGAGAGGGACAGTTCGTCCCAGCATTTT. Its translation is CASSERDSSSQHF.

This clone was detected only once. The V gene is TRBV10-1, the J gene TRBJ2-7; D call uncertain. The CDR3 covers 13 residues. Per germline, CDR1 WNHNN and CDR2 SYGVQD (reference sequence). V dropped 2 bases and J dropped 0 bases, with 5 bases sitting between them. This chain's CDR3 is CASSEGNSYEQYF. For the CDR3, the DNA is TGCGCCAGCAGTGAGGGCAACTCCTACGAGCAGTACTTC.

V and J are TRBV7-2 and TRBJ2-5, with D possibly being TRBD2 (5 bases). This CDR3 comprises 14 residues. Germline CDR1 is SGHTA and CDR2 is FQGNSA. Trimming stripped 5 bases from V and 0 bases from J, with 10 bases between. The CDR3 DNA reads TGTGCCAGCAGCCTGGGAGTCTACCAAGAGACCCAGTACTTC. It is translated as CASSLGVYQETQYF.

The gene calls are TRBV6-2 or TRBV6-3 and TRBJ2-5, with 7 bases aligning to TRBD1. Germline V gene data show CDR1 as MNHEY and CDR2 as SVGEGT. Losses at the gene ends were 6 bases for V and 5 bases for J; bases not matched to a gene: 6. The CDR3 runs 13 residues. The CDR3 region is CASSKETGETQYF. Written as DNA, the CDR3 is TGTGCCAGCAGCAAGGAGACAGGGGAGACCCAGTACTTC.

The chain links TRBV5-4 to TRBJ1-6; 8 nucleotides line up with TRBD1. CDR1 and CDR2 (germline): SGHNT, YYREEE (reference sequence). Trimming cost V 3 bases and J 8 bases; bases outside gene matches: 7. The CDR3 runs 15 residues. The CDR3 protein is CASSSGQGIDSPLHF. The DNA of the CDR3 is TGTGCCAGCAGCTCAGGACAGGGAATAGATTCACCCCTCCACTTT.

The chain is built from TRBV9 and TRBJ2-7; D not certain. CDR1 and CDR2 (germline): SGDLS, YYNGEE. The V end was cut by 0 bases, the J end by 2 bases, with 9 bases between. This CDR3 has 14 amino acids. As DNA, the CDR3 is TGTGCCAGCAGCGTAGGGCAGCGTACCTACGAGCAGTACTTC. As protein: CASSVGQRTYEQYF.

Of note for this clone: A read error may account for a junction end that differs from germline. The J gene is TRBJ2-3, the V gene TRBV4-1, with 7 bases identical to TRBD2. The CDR3 has 14 amino acids. CDR1 is MGHRA and CDR2 is YSYEKL in the germline V gene. CDR3 in DNA: TGCGCCAGCAGCCAAGATCCCGACGGGACTACCTTTGTTTTT. Amino acids: CASSQDPDGTTFVF.

In this sample, this clone turned up a few times. The V call is TRBV30, the J call TRBJ1-3; D is undetermined. The germline gives CDR1 GTSNPN, CDR2 SVGIG (reference sequence). The CDR3 sequence is 15 residues long. V was trimmed by 0 bases and J by 0 bases, leaving 9 bases between them. The CDR3 sequence is CAWSVWQNSGNTIYF. In DNA, the CDR3 is TGTGCCTGGAGTGTCTGGCAGAACTCTGGAAACACCATATATTTT.

The gene calls are TRBV9 and TRBJ2-1, with 9 positions matching TRBD1. V gave up 4 bases and J gave up 9 bases; unmatched junction bases: 5. Germline-derived CDR1 and CDR2 are SGDLS and YYNGEE. The CDR3 contains 13 residues. This CDR3 is CASSPQGAGEQFF. DNA of the CDR3: TGTGCCAGCAGCCCACAGGGGGCTGGTGAGCAGTTCTTC.

The rearrangement joins TRBV3-1 (or the pseudogene TRBV3-2) to TRBJ2-5, with TRBD2 matching over 10 bases. CDR1 is LGHDT and CDR2 is YNNKEL in the germline V gene (reference sequence). V dropped 0 bases and J dropped 3; count of bases not matched to a gene: 7. The CDR3 consists of 17 residues. In nucleotides, the CDR3 is TGTGCCAGCAGCCAAGATCAGTGGAGCGGGGGGGAAGAGACCCAGTACTTC. This translates into CASSQDQWSGGEETQYF.

V is TRBV7-8 and J is TRBJ1-2; tentative D call: TRBD1 (5 bases). Germline values: CDR1 SGHVS, CDR2 FQNEAQ. This CDR3 region has 14 residues. The V end was cut by 1 base, the J end by 4 bases, with 10 bases between. CDR3 loop: CASSLEPGIYGYTF. CDR3 nucleotides: TGTGCCAGCAGCTTAGAACCAGGGATCTATGGCTACACCTTC. The entire variable domain, with the rest obtained from reference TRBV7-8 and TRBJ1-2, is as follows: GAGVSQSPRYKVAKRGQDVALRCDPISGHVSLFWYQQALGQGPEFLTYFQNEAQLDKSGLPSDRFFAERPEGSVSTLKIQRTQQEDSAVYLCASSLEPGIYGYTFGSGTRLTVV.

This clone turned up a few times. V and J are TRBV6-7 and TRBJ2-7; 8 bases are shared with TRBD1. TRBV6-7 is annotated as an ORF whose role is uncertain. The V segment lost 5 bases and the J segment 1 base; nucleotides outside the gene matches: 25. This CDR3 has 21 amino acids. CDR3 residues: CASSADKAPRVDRATSYEQYV. The CDR3 bases are TGTGCCAGCAGTGCGGACAAGGCCCCCAGGGTGGACAGGGCGACATCCTACGAGCAGTACGTC.

The genes are TRBV6-5 and TRBJ1-5, with a possible D match to TRBD1 (6 bases). The V end was cut by 4 bases, the J end by 0 bases, with 13 bases between. The CDR3 sequence is 16 residues long. Germline V gene sequence: CDR1 MNHEY, CDR2 SVGAGI. In nucleotides, the CDR3 is TGTGCCAGCAGTTCCAGGGGATTGGATAGCAATCAGCCCCAGCATTTT. Translating it yields CASSSRGLDSNQPQHF.

The chain couples TRBV7-2 to TRBJ2-1, with 9 positions matching TRBD1. The CDR3 loop spans 12 amino acids. Germline-derived CDR1 and CDR2 are SGHTA and FQGNSA. The V gene end was trimmed by 1 base and the J gene end by 15 bases; junction bases not matched to a gene: 4. The CDR3, as DNA: TGTGCCAGCAGCTTAGAGGGACAGGGTCCGTTCTTC. Residues: CASSLEGQGPFF.

The J gene is TRBJ1-3, the V gene TRBV7-2; D not resolved. Germline V gene lookup returns CDR1 SGHTA and CDR2 FQGNSA. V lost 5 bases and J 1 base, leaving 21 bases between the germline ends. The CDR3 is 18 amino acids. In nucleotides, the CDR3 is TGTGCCAGCAGCCCACTCTTTAGTAGTCGGGGTTCTGGAAACACCATATATTTT. Its protein product is CASSPLFSSRGSGNTIYF.

The CDR3 nucleotides are TGTGCCAGCAGCTTAGCAGCGGGGGGGCGTGCTACGCAGTATTTT. This encodes CASSLAAGGRATQYF. V is TRBV7-2 and J is TRBJ2-3; TRBD2 matches at 10 bases. Trimming removed 0 bases from V and 8 bases from J; junction bases left unmatched: 5. The CDR3 contains 15 residues. Germline V gene data show CDR1 as SGHTA and CDR2 as FQGNSA. The full variable domain, in which reference TRBV7-2 and TRBJ2-3 provide the parts outside the CDR3, is GAGVSQSPSNKVTEKGKDVELRCDPISGHTALYWYRQSLGQGLEFLIYFQGNSAPDKSGLPSDRFSAERTGGSVSTLTIQRTQQEDSAVYLCASSLAAGGRATQYFGPGTRLTVL.

J is TRBJ2-3 and V is TRBV7-2; TRBD1 agrees at 8 bases. This CDR3 is built from 18 residues. V trimming: 5 bases; J trimming: 0 bases; junction bases outside the gene matches: 13. CDR1 SGHTA and CDR2 FQGNSA come from the germline V gene. The CDR3, as DNA: TGTGCCAGCAGCCTCAGACAGGGGACCCACTACAGCACAGATACGCAGTATTTT. This encodes CASSLRQGTHYSTDTQYF.

V is TRBV7-9 and J is TRBJ1-4; tentatively, D is TRBD1 (5 bases). The CDR3 loop spans 14 amino acids. Trimming took off 4 bases at V and 5 bases at J, with 11 bases between the two ends. In germline, CDR1 is SEHNR, CDR2 FQNEAQ (reference sequence). The DNA for the CDR3 is TGTGCCAGCAGCTCGACAGCGATGAATGAAAAACTGTTTTTT. It is translated as CASSSTAMNEKLFF. Full variable domain (remainder filled in from reference TRBV7-9 and TRBJ1-4): DTGVSQNPRHKITKRGQNVTFRCDPISEHNRLYWYRQTLGQGPEFLTYFQNEAQLEKSRLLSDRFSAERPKGSFSTLEIQRTEQGDSAMYLCASSSTAMNEKLFFGSGTQLSVL.

V is TRBV15 and J is TRBJ1-3; the match to TRBD1 covers 7 bases. Trimming took 8 bases from V and 0 from J; bases not matched to a gene: 4. Germline V gene lookup returns CDR1 LNHNV and CDR2 YYDKDF (reference sequence). The CDR3 has 14 residues. The CDR3 loop is CATQQGFSGNTIYF. In DNA, the CDR3 is TGTGCCACCCAACAGGGGTTCTCTGGAAACACCATATATTTT.

The V call is TRBV5-6, the J call TRBJ2-5; 7 bases line up with TRBD1. This CDR3 has 14 amino acids. The V and J ends lost 5 bases and 4 bases, in that order; junction bases with no gene match: 8. CDR1 SGHDT and CDR2 YYEEEE come from the germline V gene. Written as DNA, the CDR3 is TGTGCCAGCAGACGCTCGGACAGGCTAGAGACCCAGTACTTC. This encodes CASRRSDRLETQYF.

This chain joins TRBV5-5 and TRBJ2-3; D might be TRBD2 (5 bases). The CDR3 runs 14 residues. The V end lost 4 bases, the J end lost 5 bases, and 14 bases lay between the germline ends. The germline gives CDR1 SGHKS, CDR2 YYEKEE (reference sequence). Written as DNA, the CDR3 is TGTGCCAGCAGCAGCGGAGGCGAAATAGATACGCAGTATTTT. Its protein product is CASSSGGEIDTQYF.

The rearrangement uses TRBV11-3 and TRBJ2-5, with unresolved D. Trimming took 5 bases from V and 5 from J, leaving 6 bases between them. In germline, CDR1 is SGHNT, CDR2 YENEEA. The CDR3 extends over 11 amino acids. CDR3 sequence (DNA): TGTGCCAGCAGCGCCCAGGAGACCCAGTACTTC. Translation: CASSAQETQYF.

The chain links TRBV7-8 to TRBJ2-5, with 9 bases aligning to TRBD1. The CDR3 contains 16 residues. The V gene end was trimmed by 5 bases and the J gene end by 4 bases; junction bases not matched to a gene: 11. Germline lookup yields CDR1 SGHVS and CDR2 FQNEAQ. The CDR3 here is CASSQTGTGKLETQYF. The CDR3 bases are TGTGCCAGCAGCCAGACCGGGACAGGGAAGTTAGAGACCCAGTACTTC.

This clone was detected once. V usage is TRBV6-5 and J usage is TRBJ2-3; the match to TRBD2 covers 11 bases. Germline-derived CDR1 and CDR2 are MNHEY and SVGAGI. V was pared by 6 bases and J by 6 bases, with 5 bases of the junction left unmatched. The CDR3 sequence is 14 residues long. The CDR3 sequence: CASRLAGGEDTQYF. The CDR3 DNA is TGTGCCAGCAGGCTAGCGGGGGGCGAGGATACGCAGTATTTT.